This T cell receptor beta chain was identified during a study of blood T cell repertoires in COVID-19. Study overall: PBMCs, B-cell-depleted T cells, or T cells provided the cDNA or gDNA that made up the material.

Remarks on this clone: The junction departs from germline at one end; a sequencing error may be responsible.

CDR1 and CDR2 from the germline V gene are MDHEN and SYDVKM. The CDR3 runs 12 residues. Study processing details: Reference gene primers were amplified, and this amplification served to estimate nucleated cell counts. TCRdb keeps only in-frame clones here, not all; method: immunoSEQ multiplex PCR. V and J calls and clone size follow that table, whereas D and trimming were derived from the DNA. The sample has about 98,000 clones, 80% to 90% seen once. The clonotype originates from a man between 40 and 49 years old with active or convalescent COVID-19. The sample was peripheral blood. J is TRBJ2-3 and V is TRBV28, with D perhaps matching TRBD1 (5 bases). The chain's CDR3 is CASSLRQSSMNF. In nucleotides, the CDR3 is TGTGCCAGCAGTTTAAGACAGTCCTCGATGAATTTT.